This TCR beta chain stems from a study of graft-versus-host responses after intestinal transplantation. Findings and caveats of the study: Recipient-marrow GvH clones were detected, some having first appeared in ileum or blood.

The CDR3 length is 13 residues. Germline CDR1 SGHRS, CDR2 YFSETQ. Trimming stripped 0 bases from V and 4 bases from J, with 7 bases between. This clone was seen more than once but under ten times. What it binds is unknown. Here immunoSEQ multiplex PCR was the method, and the copy in TCRdb shows in-frame clones only, minus some. The top ten clones hold roughly 0.18% of a sample with over 85,000 clones, approximately 94% of them seen once. The receptor was isolated from a human donor who was the organ donor for an intestinal transplant. The source material was unstimulated CD4+ T cells sorted from spleen or lymph node cells, sampled before transplant. The rearrangement links TRBV5-1 to TRBJ1-1, with D possibly being TRBD1 (5 bases). DNA of the CDR3: TGCGCCAGCAGCTTGGAGGGGAGCACTGAAGCTTTCTTT. This gives the protein CASSLEGSTEAFF.